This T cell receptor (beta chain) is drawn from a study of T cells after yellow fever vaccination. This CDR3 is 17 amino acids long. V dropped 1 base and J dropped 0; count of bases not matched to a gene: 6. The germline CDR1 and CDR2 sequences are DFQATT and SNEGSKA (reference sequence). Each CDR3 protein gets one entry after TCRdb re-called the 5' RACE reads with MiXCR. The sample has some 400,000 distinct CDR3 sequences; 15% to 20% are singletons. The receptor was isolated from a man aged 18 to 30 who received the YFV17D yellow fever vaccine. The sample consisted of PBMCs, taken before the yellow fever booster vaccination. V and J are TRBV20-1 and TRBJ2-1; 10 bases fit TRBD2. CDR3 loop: CSARVAGGQSSYNEQFF. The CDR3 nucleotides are TGCAGTGCTAGAGTAGCGGGGGGACAGAGCTCCTACAATGAGCAGTTCTTC.